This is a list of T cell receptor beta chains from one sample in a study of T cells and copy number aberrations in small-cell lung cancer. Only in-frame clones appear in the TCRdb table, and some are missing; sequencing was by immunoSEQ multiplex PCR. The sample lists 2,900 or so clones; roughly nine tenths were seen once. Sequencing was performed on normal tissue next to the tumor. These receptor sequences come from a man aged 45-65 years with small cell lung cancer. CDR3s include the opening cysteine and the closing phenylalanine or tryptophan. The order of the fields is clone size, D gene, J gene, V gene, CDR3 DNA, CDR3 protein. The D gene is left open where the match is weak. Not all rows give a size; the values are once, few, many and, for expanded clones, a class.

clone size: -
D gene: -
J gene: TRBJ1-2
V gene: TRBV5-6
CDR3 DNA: TGTGCCAGCAGCTGGGGGGGCGCTGACTATGGCTACACCTTC
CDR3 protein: CASSWGGADYGYTF

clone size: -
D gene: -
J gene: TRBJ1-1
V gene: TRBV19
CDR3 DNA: TGTGCCAGTATTGGGTATCGAAGCACTGAAGCTTTCTTT
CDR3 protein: CASIGYRSTEAFF

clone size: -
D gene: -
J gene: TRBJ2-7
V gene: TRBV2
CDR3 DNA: TGTGCCAGCCTACCCATGAGGGATGAGCAGTACTTC
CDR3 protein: CASLPMRDEQYF

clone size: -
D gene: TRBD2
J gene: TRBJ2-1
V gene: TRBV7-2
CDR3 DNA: TGTGCCAGCAGCTCCGGGACTAGCGGGAGAAATGAGCAGTTCTTC
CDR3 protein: CASSSGTSGRNEQFF

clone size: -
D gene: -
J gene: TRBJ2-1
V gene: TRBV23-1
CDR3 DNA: TGCGCCAGCATCACTAGGGGGAACGATGGCAATGAGCAGTTCTTC
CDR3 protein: CASITRGNDGNEQFF

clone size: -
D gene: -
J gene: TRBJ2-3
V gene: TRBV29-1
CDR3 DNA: TGCAGCGTTGAGTCGGGAGAATTGGATGTGGGGACAGATACGCAGTATTTT
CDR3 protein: CSVESGELDVGTDTQYF

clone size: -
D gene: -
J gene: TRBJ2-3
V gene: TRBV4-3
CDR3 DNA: TGCGCCAGCAGCCCAATACGTACTAGCAGCGGCACAGATACGCAGTATTTT
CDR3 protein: CASSPIRTSSGTDTQYF

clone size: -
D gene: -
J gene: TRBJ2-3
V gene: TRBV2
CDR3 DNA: TGTGCCAGCAGTCTTCAAACCACAGATACGCAGTATTTT
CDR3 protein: CASSLQTTDTQYF

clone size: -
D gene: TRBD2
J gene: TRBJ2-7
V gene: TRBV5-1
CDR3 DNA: TGCGCCAGCAGCTTGGCCCAAGCGGGGGGAGGCCCATGGGACGAGCAGTACTTC
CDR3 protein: CASSLAQAGGGPWDEQYF

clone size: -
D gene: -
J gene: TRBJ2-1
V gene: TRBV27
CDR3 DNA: TGTGCCAGCAGTAGATATGTAACAGCCGGGCCAACAGACAATGAGCAGTTCTTC
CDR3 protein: CASSRYVTAGPTDNEQFF

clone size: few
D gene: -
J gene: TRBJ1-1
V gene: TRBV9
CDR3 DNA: TGTGCCAGCAGCAAGGTTGGGGGAGCCAATGAAGCTTTCTTT
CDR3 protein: CASSKVGGANEAFF

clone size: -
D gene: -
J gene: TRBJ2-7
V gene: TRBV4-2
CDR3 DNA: TGTGCCAGCAGCCAAGATTTAAGTCCATTTTACGAGCAGTACTTC
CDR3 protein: CASSQDLSPFYEQYF

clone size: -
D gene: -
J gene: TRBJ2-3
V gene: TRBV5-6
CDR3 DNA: TGTGCCAGCAGCCTACTGCTAGCGTCAGATACGCAGTATTTT
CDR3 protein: CASSLLLASDTQYF

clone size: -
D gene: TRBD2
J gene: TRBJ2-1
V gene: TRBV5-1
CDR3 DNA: TGCGCCAGCAGCCCCGGACTAGCGGGAGGGCACAATGAGCAGTTCTTC
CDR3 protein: CASSPGLAGGHNEQFF

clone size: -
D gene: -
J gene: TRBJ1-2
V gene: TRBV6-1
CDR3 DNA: TGTGCCAGCAGTGAACATCCCGGTGGTTATGGCTACACCTTC
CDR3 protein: CASSEHPGGYGYTF

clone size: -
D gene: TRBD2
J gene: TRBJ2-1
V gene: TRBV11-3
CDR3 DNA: TGTGCCAGCAGCTCGGGGGGATATGAGCAGTTCTTC
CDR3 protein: CASSSGGYEQFF